This TCR beta chain was sequenced during a study of CD8 T cells in ankylosing spondylitis. This clonotype was observed many times. Each CDR3 protein gets one entry after TCRdb re-called the 5' RACE reads with MiXCR. The sample shows 210,000 or so distinct CDR3 sequences, roughly 8.2% of them seen only once. The CDR3 has 15 amino acids. J lost 7 bases, V lost 4 bases, and 10 bases had no gene match. Germline V CDR1 and CDR2: SQVTM, ANQGSEA. The sequence came from a female donor with ankylosing spondylitis or in good health (not recorded which). Source material: blood, either unsorted or a sorted T cell fraction (not recorded which). The chain uses TRBV29-1 and TRBJ2-2; 9 bases align to TRBD1. CDR3 DNA sequence: TGCAGCGTTGCTTGGGACAGGGTATCAAACGGGGAGCTGTTTTTT. Encoded protein: CSVAWDRVSNGELFF.